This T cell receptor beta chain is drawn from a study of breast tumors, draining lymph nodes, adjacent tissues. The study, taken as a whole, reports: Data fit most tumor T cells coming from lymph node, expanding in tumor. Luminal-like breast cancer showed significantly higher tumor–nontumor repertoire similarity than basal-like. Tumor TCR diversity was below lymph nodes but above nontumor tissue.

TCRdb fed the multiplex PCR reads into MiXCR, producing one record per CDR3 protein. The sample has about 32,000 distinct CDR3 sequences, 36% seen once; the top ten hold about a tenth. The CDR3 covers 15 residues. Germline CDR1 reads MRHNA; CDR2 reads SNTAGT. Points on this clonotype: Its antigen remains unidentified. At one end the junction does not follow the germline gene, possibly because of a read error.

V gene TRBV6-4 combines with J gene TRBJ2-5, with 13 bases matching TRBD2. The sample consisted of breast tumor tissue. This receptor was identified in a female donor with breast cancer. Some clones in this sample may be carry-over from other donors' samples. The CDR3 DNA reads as TGTGCCTGCAGTGACTCGACTAGCGGGAGGGAGACCCAGTACTTC. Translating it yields CACSDSTSGRETQYF.